The entry below gives a single T cell receptor beta chain sequence along with its context. This record comes from a study of cytomegalovirus exposure and HLA in healthy donors. Study information: From about 200 million T cells, an earlier analysis saw 110 million or so unique TCR beta sequences. Early release data held 85 million or so unique TCRs from HLA-typed donors.

The ends lost 5 bases at V and 6 bases at J; junction bases unmatched: 3. This CDR3 contains 13 residues. Germline CDR1 is MNHEY and CDR2 is SMNVEV (reference sequence). The PCR employed 60 Vbeta primers together with 13 Jbeta primers. Using immunoSEQ multiplex PCR, the repertoire was profiled, and TCRdb retains in-frame clones only, with some absent. The table has about 120,000 clones, approximately 80% seen once. The chain recombines TRBV27 with TRBJ1-4; the match to TRBD1 covers 7 bases. The TCR comes from a woman between 55 and 75 years old in good health and CMV-seropositive. Material: PBMCs. DNA for the CDR3: TGTGCCAGCAGTAGGGGGCGCGATGAAAAACTGTTTTTT. Its translation: CASSRGRDEKLFF.